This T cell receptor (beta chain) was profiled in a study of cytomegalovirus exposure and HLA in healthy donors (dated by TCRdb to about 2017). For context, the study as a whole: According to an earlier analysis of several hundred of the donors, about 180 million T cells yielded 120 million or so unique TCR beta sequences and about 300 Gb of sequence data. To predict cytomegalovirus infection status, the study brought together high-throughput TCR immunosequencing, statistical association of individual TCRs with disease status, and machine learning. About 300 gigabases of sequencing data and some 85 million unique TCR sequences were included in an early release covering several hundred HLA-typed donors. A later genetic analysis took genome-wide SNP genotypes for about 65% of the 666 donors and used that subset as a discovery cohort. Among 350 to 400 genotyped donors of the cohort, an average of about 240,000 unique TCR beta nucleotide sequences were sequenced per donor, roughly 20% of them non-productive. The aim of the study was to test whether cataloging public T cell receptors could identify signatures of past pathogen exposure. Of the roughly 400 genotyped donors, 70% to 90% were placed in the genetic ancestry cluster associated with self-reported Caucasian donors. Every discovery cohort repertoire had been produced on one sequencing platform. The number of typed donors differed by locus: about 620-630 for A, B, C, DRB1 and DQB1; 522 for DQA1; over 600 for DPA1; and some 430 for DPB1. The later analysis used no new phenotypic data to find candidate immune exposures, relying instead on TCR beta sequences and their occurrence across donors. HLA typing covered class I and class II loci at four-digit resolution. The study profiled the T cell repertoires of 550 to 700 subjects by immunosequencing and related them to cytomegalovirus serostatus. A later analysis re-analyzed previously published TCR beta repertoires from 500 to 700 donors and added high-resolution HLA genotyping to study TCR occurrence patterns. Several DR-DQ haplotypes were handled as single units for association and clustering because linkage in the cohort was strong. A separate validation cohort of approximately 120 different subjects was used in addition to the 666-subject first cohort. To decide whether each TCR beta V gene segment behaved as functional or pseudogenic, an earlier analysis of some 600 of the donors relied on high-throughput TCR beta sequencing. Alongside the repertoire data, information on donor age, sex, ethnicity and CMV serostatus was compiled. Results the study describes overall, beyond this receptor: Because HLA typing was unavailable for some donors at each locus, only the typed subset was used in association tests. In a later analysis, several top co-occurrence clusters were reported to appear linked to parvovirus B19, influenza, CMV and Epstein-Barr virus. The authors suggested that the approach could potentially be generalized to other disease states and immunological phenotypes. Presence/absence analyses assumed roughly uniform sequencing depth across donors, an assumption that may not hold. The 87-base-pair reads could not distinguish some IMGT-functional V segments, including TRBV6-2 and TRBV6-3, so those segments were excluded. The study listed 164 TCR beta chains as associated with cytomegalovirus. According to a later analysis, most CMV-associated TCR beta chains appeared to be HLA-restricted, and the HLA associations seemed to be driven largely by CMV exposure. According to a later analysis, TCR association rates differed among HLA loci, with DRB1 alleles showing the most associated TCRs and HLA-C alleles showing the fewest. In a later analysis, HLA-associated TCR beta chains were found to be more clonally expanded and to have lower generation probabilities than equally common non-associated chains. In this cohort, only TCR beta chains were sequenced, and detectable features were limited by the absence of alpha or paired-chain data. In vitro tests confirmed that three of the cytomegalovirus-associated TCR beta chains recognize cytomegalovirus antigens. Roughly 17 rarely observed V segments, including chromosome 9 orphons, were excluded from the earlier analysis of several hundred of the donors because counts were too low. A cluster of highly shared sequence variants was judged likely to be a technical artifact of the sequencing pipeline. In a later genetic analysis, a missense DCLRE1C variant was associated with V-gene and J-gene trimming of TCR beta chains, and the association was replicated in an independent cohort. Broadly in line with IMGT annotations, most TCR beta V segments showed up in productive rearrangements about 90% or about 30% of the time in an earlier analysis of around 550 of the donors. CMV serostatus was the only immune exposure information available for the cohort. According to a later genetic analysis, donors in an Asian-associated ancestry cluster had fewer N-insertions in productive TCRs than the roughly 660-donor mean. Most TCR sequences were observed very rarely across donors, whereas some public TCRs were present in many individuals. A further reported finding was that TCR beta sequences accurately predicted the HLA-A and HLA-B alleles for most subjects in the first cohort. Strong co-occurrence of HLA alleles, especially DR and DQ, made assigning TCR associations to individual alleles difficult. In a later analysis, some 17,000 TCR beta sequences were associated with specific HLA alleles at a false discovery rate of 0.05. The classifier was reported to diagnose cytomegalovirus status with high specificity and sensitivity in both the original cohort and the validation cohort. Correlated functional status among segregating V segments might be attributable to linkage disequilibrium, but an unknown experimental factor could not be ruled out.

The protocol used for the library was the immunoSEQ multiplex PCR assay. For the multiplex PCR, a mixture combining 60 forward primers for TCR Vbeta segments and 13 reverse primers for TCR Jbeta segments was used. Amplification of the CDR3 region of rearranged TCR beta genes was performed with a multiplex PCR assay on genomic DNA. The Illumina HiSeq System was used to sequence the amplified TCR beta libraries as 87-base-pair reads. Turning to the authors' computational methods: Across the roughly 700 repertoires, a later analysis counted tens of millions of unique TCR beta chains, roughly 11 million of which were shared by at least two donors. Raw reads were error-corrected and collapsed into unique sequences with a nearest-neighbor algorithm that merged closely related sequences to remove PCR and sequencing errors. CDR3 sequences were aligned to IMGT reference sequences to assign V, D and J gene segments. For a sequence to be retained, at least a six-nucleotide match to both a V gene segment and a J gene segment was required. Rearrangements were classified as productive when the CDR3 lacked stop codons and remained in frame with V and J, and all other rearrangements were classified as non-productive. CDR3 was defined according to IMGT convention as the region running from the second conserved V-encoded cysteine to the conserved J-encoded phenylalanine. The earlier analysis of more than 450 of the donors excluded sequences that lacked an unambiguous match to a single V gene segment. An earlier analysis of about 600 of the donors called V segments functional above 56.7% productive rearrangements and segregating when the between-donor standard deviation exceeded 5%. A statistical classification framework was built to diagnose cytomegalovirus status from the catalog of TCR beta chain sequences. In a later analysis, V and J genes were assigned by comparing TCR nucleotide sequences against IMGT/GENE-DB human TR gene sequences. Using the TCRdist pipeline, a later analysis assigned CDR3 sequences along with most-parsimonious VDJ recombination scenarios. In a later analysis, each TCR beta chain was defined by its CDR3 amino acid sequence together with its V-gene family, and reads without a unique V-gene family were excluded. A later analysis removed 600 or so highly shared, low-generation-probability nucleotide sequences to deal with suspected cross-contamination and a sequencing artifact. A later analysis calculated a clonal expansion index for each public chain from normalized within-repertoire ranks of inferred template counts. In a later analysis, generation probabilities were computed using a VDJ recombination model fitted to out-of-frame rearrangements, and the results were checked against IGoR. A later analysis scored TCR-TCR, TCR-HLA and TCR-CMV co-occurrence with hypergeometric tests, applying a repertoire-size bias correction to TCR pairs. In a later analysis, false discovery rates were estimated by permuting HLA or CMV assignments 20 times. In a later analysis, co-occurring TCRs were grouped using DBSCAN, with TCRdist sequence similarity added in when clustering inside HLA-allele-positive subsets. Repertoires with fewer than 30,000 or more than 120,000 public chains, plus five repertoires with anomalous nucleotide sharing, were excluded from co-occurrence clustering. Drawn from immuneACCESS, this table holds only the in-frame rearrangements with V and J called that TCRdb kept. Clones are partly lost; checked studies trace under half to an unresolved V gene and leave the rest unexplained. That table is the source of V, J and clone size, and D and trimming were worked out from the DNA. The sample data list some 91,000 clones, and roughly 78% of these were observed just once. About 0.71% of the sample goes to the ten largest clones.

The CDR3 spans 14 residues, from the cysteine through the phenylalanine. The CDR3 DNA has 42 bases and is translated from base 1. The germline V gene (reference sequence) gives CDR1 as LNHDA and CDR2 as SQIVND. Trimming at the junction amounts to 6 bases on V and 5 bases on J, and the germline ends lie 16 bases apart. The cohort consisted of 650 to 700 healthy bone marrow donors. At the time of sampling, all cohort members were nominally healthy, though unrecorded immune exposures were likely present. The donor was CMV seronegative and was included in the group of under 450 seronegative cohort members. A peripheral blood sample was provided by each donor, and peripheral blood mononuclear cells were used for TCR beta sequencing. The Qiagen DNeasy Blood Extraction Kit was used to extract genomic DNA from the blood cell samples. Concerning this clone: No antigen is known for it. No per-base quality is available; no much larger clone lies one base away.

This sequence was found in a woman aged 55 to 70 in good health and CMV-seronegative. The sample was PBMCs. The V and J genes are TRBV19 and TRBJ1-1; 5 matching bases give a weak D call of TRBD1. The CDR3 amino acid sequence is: CASRSSGGGTEAFF. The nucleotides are TGTGCCAGTAGATCATCGGGGGGAGGAACTGAAGCTTTCTTT.